The 30 T cell receptor beta chains presented below share a single source sample, sequenced in a study of blood T cells in healthy people across ages. The use of a sample-barcoded 5' primer and a J-beta primer mix characterized a second PCR of 7 to 11 cycles. TCRdb reprocessed the 5' RACE reads with MiXCR, giving one entry per CDR3 protein. The sample lists 1.2 million to 1.5 million distinct CDR3 sequences; approximately 59% were seen once. The sample taken for sequencing was blood. Every receptor here comes from a man aged 18 to 35 in good health.

This clonotype was observed once. CDR3 protein: CASSPNQRQGGINEQFF. CDR3 DNA: TGCGCCAGCAGCCCCAATCAAAGACAGGGGGGTATCAATGAGCAGTTCTTC. The genes are TRBV5-1 and TRBJ2-1, with 9 bases identical to TRBD1. This CDR3 region has 17 residues. Germline loops: CDR1 SGHRS, CDR2 YFSETQ. V trimming: 4 bases; J trimming: 6 bases; junction bases outside the gene matches: 14.

The chain joins TRBV12-3 or TRBV12-4 to TRBJ2-5, with D maybe TRBD1 (5 bases). The J call may be wrong; the DNA end is better matched by TRBJ2-7. CDR3 length: 14 residues. This CDR3 is CASSLDGQETEQYF. The CDR3 coding sequence is TGTGCCAGCAGTTTGGACGGACAAGAGACCGAGCAGTACTTC.

V is TRBV4-3 and J is TRBJ2-5; 7 bases are shared with TRBD1. The germline CDR1 and CDR2 sequences are LGHNA and YSLEER. This CDR3 region has 15 residues. The ends lost 2 bases at V and 11 bases at J; junction bases unmatched: 14. CDR3 loop: CASSQTQGSYNEQYF. CDR3 DNA: TGCGCCAGCAGCCAAACACAGGGGTCTTACAATGAGCAGTACTTC.

This clonotype was observed a handful of times. The chain has TRBV4-1 and TRBJ1-1; D not resolved. Trimming cost V 4 bases and J 4 bases, with 16 bases left between them. This CDR3 contains 15 residues. Germline-derived CDR1 and CDR2 are MGHRA and YSYEKL. The CDR3 DNA sequence: TGCGCCAGCAGCCCCGGGCTTAATAGTGGCACTGAAGCTTTCTTT. Encoded protein: CASSPGLNSGTEAFF.

This clonotype was picked up one time. Since a much larger clone is just one base distant, this may be a read error. This rearrangement joins TRBV6-5 to TRBJ2-7, with TRBD1 as a possible D gene (6 bases). The CDR3 has 13 amino acids. The germline CDR1 and CDR2 sequences are MNHEY and SVGAGI. The DNA for the CDR3 is TGTGCCGGCAGCCTACAGGGTGGGAACGAGCAGTACTTC. Residues: CAGSLQGGNEQYF.

The rearrangement uses TRBV7-9 and TRBJ2-1; a weak D match, TRBD2 (6 bases). TRBJ2-7 explains the end of the DNA better; the J call may be wrong. Germline CDR1 SEHNR, CDR2 FQNEAQ (reference sequence). The CDR3 length is 16 residues. CDR3: CASSLVVAGPYNEQYF. In nucleotides, the CDR3 is TGTGCCAGCAGCTTAGTAGTCGCGGGGCCCTACAATGAGCAGTACTTC.

This clonotype was observed a few times. The V gene is TRBV25-1, the J gene TRBJ1-2, with a tentative D call TRBD1 (6 bases). Germline V gene sequence: CDR1 MGHDK, CDR2 SYGVNS. V dropped 9 bases and J dropped 3 bases, with 17 bases sitting between them. The CDR3 length is 14 residues. CDR3 loop: CASSGVLSDYGYTF. The CDR3, as DNA: TGTGCCAGTTCAGGGGTCCTAAGCGACTATGGCTACACCTTC.

This clonotype occurred a few times. V and J are TRBV29-1 and TRBJ2-7, with 9 bases identical to TRBD1. Unmatched junction bases numbered 7, after V lost 6 bases and J lost 4 bases. CDR3 length: 13 residues. Germline lookup yields CDR1 SQVTM and CDR2 ANQGSEA. The CDR3 nucleotides are TGCAGCGTCGAACCGGGACAGGGATACGAGCAGTACTTC. This translates into CSVEPGQGYEQYF.

This chain uses TRBV14 with TRBJ2-1; 13 bases are shared with TRBD2. The junction had 21 bases not matched to a gene; V was cut back by 2 bases and J by 5 bases. Germline V gene data show CDR1 as SGHDN and CDR2 as FVKESK. The CDR3 loop spans 22 amino acids. CDR3 region: CASSQTHTVFFGTSGTHNEQFF. For the CDR3, the DNA is TGTGCCAGCAGCCAAACCCACACAGTTTTTTTTGGGACTAGCGGGACTCACAATGAGCAGTTCTTC.

The chain employs TRBV12-3 or TRBV12-4 and TRBJ2-5, with a tentative D call TRBD2 (6 bases). The length of the CDR3 is 15 residues. The V end was cut by 3 bases, the J end by 4 bases, with 15 bases between. CDR3 residues: CASSFVGGLGETQYF. CDR3 coding DNA: TGTGCCAGCAGTTTTGTAGGAGGGCTAGGAGAGACCCAGTACTTC.

V gene TRBV6-2 or TRBV6-3 combines with J gene TRBJ1-2, with 10 bases matching TRBD1. V lost 5 bases, J lost 8 bases, and 8 bases stayed unmatched. The CDR3 spans 14 residues. The germline V gene has CDR1 MNHEY and CDR2 SVGEGT. CDR3 DNA sequence: TGTGCCAGCAGTCGTGACAGGGGGCCTGGCGGCTACACCTTC. It specifies CASSRDRGPGGYTF.

This clonotype was observed a handful of times. The chain couples TRBV29-1 to TRBJ2-3; possible D gene TRBD2, 5 bases. V shed 7 bases and J shed 6 bases, with 14 bases lying between them. The CDR3 runs to 12 residues. Germline lookup yields CDR1 SQVTM and CDR2 ANQGSEA. CDR3 DNA: TGCAGCGCGGGAAGACGGACTGATACGCAGTATTTT. Translating it yields CSAGRRTDTQYF.

The V and J genes are TRBV27 and TRBJ1-5, with 8 bases aligning to TRBD1. CDR1 MNHEY and CDR2 SMNVEV come from the germline V gene (reference sequence). The CDR3 contains 17 residues. V was pared by 6 bases and J by 1 base, with 11 bases of the junction left unmatched. This CDR3 is CASRSRAGGWSNQPQHF. CDR3 sequence (DNA): TGTGCCAGCAGGTCACGGGCAGGGGGCTGGAGCAATCAGCCCCAGCATTTT.

The chain recombines TRBV10-2 with TRBJ2-1; D call uncertain. With 7 bases removed from V and 8 bases from J, the gap between germline ends came to 15 bases. From germline, CDR1 is WSHSY and CDR2 SAAADI. The CDR3 spans 13 residues. The CDR3 nucleotides read TGCGCCAGCACCTCCCTGAATTGGGATGAGCAGTTCTTC. It is translated as CASTSLNWDEQFF.

The table lists this clonotype with a few counts. The V gene is TRBV27, the J gene TRBJ2-5; D perhaps matches TRBD1 (6 bases). V was shortened by 5 bases and J by 0 bases, with 13 bases between the two germline ends. CDR3 length: 15 amino acids. From germline, CDR1 is MNHEY and CDR2 SMNVEV (reference sequence). This chain's CDR3 is CASSITRDNQETQYF. Written as DNA, the CDR3 is TGTGCCAGCAGTATCACCCGGGACAACCAAGAGACCCAGTACTTC.

V and J are TRBV6-1 and TRBJ1-2; no definite D call. V was shortened by 7 bases and J by 4 bases, with 28 bases between the two germline ends. CDR3 length: 18 amino acids. Germline loops: CDR1 MNHNS, CDR2 SASEGT. This chain's CDR3 is CASTPDRASPLAIYGYTF. The CDR3 region has the DNA TGTGCCAGCACTCCGGATAGGGCCAGCCCCCTGGCAATCTATGGCTACACCTTC.

The chain combines TRBV20-1 with TRBJ2-1; TRBD1 or TRBD2 may be the D gene (5 bases each). Deletions cut 4 bases from V and 13 bases from J, with 23 bases between. Germline-derived CDR1 and CDR2 are DFQATT and SNEGSKA (reference sequence). This CDR3 comprises 14 residues. CDR3 sequence (DNA): TGCAGTGCTAATCCCCGAGGTCGGTGGGGGACCCAGTTCTTC. It translates to CSANPRGRWGTQFF.

This clonotype was seen only a few times. V is TRBV4-3 and J is TRBJ1-2, with 9 bases fitting TRBD1. This CDR3 spans 15 amino acids. From germline, CDR1 is LGHNA and CDR2 YSLEER. Unmatched junction bases numbered 7, after V lost 0 bases and J lost 8 bases. For the CDR3, the DNA is TGCGCCAGCAGCCAAGATGGGACAGGGCGTGCGGGCTACACCTTC. Its protein is CASSQDGTGRAGYTF.

The V gene is TRBV4-1, the J gene TRBJ2-5, with 10 bases that match TRBD2. The CDR3 runs to 17 residues. CDR1 and CDR2 from the germline V gene are MGHRA and YSYEKL. The trim removed 3 bases at V and 11 bases at J, leaving 18 bases unmatched. The CDR3 reads CASSQNQAVAGGYEQYF. DNA for the CDR3: TGCGCCAGCAGCCAGAACCAAGCGGTAGCGGGAGGCTATGAGCAGTACTTC.

The chain joins TRBV5-6 to TRBJ1-2; D remains unclear. Per the germline V gene, CDR1 is SGHDT and CDR2 is YYEEEE. The CDR3 has 17 amino acids. V dropped 0 bases and J dropped 6 bases, with 21 bases sitting between them. DNA for the CDR3: TGTGCCAGCAGCTTGGCCTTCAGCGGCTTTCAGTCGGATGGCTACACCTTC. Translating it yields CASSLAFSGFQSDGYTF.

The V call is TRBV20-1, the J call TRBJ2-7; TRBD2 aligns across 10 bases. V was clipped by 5 bases and J by 3 bases; unmatched bases: 7. Germline V lookup: CDR1 DFQATT, CDR2 SNEGSKA (reference sequence). The CDR3 is made up of 14 amino acids. The CDR3 sequence: CSADPSGGRYEQYF. The CDR3 bases are TGCAGTGCTGACCCTAGCGGGGGTCGCTACGAGCAGTACTTC.

This chain joins TRBV6-1 and TRBJ1-1; perhaps TRBD1 as D (5 bases). The CDR3 covers 14 residues. V lost 1 base, J lost 3 bases, and 9 bases lay in between. Germline V gene sequence: CDR1 MNHNS, CDR2 SASEGT. Written as DNA, the CDR3 is TGTGCCAGCAGTGAAGGGCAGGGCGACACTGAAGCTTTCTTT. Protein product: CASSEGQGDTEAFF.

The J gene is TRBJ2-7, the V gene TRBV18, with D perhaps TRBD1 (6 bases). CDR1 and CDR2 from the germline V gene are KGHSH and LQKENI. The CDR3 spans 14 residues. V was pared by 3 bases and J by 3 bases, with 12 bases between. DNA for the CDR3: TGTGCCAGCTCACCCGAGGGGGATCGCTACGAGCAGTACTTC. The encoded protein is CASSPEGDRYEQYF.

CDR3 loop: CASSQSLGPETQYF. The CDR3 DNA follows: TGTGCCAGCAGCCAAAGCCTGGGGCCAGAGACCCAGTACTTC. This chain links TRBV3-1 with TRBJ2-5; weak D call: TRBD1 (5 bases). This CDR3 contains 14 residues. The V end was cut by 2 bases, the J end by 4 bases, with 11 bases between. Germline CDR1 is LGHDT and CDR2 is YNNKEL (reference sequence).

The V gene is TRBV15, the J gene TRBJ1-1; the match to TRBD1 covers 7 bases. This CDR3 comprises 16 residues. The junction had 12 bases not matched to a gene; V was cut back by 5 bases and J by 3 bases. Germline V CDR1 and CDR2: LNHNV, YYDKDF (reference sequence). The CDR3 DNA is TGTGCCACCAGCGTAGGGGCCAGGGGGATGGACACTGAAGCTTTCTTT. As protein: CATSVGARGMDTEAFF.

This clonotype was counted only a few times. The chain joins TRBV6-5 to TRBJ2-6; D perhaps matches TRBD1 (6 bases). This CDR3 is built from 19 residues. Germline values: CDR1 MNHEY, CDR2 SVGAGI. Trimming took 2 bases from V and 1 from J, leaving 18 bases between them. As DNA, the CDR3 is TGTGCCAGCAGTTACACCTCAGAGACAGGTTCTTCTGGGGCCAACGTCCTGACTTTC. Its translation is CASSYTSETGSSGANVLTF.

This chain uses TRBV9 with TRBJ2-1; 9 bases are shared with TRBD2. V shed 3 bases and J 4 bases; nucleotides not matched to a gene: 5. The CDR3 loop spans 15 amino acids. Germline V gives CDR1 SGDLS, CDR2 YYNGEE. CDR3: CASSESGGPYNEQFF. The CDR3 nucleotides read TGTGCCAGCAGCGAGAGCGGGGGGCCTTACAATGAGCAGTTCTTC.

The chain links TRBV5-1 to TRBJ2-7; 12 bases fit TRBD1. CDR1 SGHRS and CDR2 YFSETQ come from the germline V gene. The CDR3 consists of 16 residues. Germline trimming cut 4 bases from V and 5 bases from J; bases unmatched to any gene: 10. The CDR3 loop is CASSTDSGQGAHEQYF. CDR3 nucleotide sequence: TGCGCCAGCAGCACAGACTCGGGACAGGGGGCCCACGAGCAGTACTTC.

This chain connects TRBV2 to TRBJ1-6, with 11 positions matching TRBD1. Trimming at V came to 1 base and at J to 9 bases, leaving 8 bases not matched to a gene. Per germline, CDR1 SNHLY and CDR2 FYNNEI. This CDR3 contains 17 residues. CDR3: CASSEVGPGTGGSPLHF. CDR3 DNA sequence: TGTGCCAGCAGTGAAGTAGGCCCCGGGACAGGGGGTTCACCCCTCCACTTT. The full variable domain, completed using reference TRBV2 and TRBJ1-6, is EPEVTQTPSHQVTQMGQEVILRCVPISNHLYFYWYRQILGQKVEFLVSFYNNEISEKSEIFDDQFSVERPDGSNFTLKIRSTKLEDSAMYFCASSEVGPGTGGSPLHFGNGTRLTVT.

The chain is built from TRBV21-1 and TRBJ2-1; TRBD2, the table's D call, was not compared with the DNA. TRBV21-1 corresponds to a pseudogene. The CDR3 spans 17 residues. The CDR3 DNA reads TGTGCCAGCACCCGAGGGGCCGGGACTAGCGGGAGTAATGAGCAGTTCTTC. The encoded protein is CASTRGAGTSGSNEQFF.